Shown below are 14 T cell receptor beta chains from a single sample sequenced in a study of blood T cell repertoires in COVID-19. This table comes from immunoSEQ multiplex PCR, and its TCRdb copy is limited to in-frame clones, with some not included. In the table there are hundreds of thousands of clones, about 80% of which are singletons. Material: peripheral blood. These receptors originate from a middle-aged woman with active or convalescent COVID-19.

The rearrangement uses TRBV11-3 and TRBJ1-4, with unresolved D. Deletions cut 0 bases from V and 4 bases from J, with 9 bases between. The germline V gene has CDR1 SGHNT and CDR2 YENEEA. This CDR3 has 15 amino acids. CDR3 in DNA: TGTGCCAGCAGCTTAGAATATATCAGTAATGAAAAACTGTTTTTT. Its protein product is CASSLEYISNEKLFF.

This chain connects TRBV7-2 to TRBJ1-2, with 10 bases lining up with TRBD1. Trimming at V came to 5 bases and at J to 8 bases, leaving 14 bases not matched to a gene. The CDR3 has 16 amino acids. From germline, CDR1 is SGHTA and CDR2 FQGNSA. DNA of the CDR3: TGTGCCAGCAGCATGACAGGGGGCCGCACCCCTGGCGGCTACACCTTC. This codes for CASSMTGGRTPGGYTF. Using reference TRBV7-2 and TRBJ1-2 for the parts outside the CDR3, the full variable domain is GAGVSQSPSNKVTEKGKDVELRCDPISGHTALYWYRQSLGQGLEFLIYFQGNSAPDKSGLPSDRFSAERTGGSVSTLTIQRTQQEDSAVYLCASSMTGGRTPGGYTFGSGTRLTVV.

The chain couples TRBV4-2 to TRBJ1-2, with TRBD1 as a possible D gene (5 bases). The CDR3 is made up of 15 amino acids. CDR1 is LGHNA and CDR2 is YNFKEQ in the germline V gene. Trimming left V 0 bases short and J 8 bases short, with 16 bases between. CDR3 sequence: CASSQDGRGEVGYTF. DNA of the CDR3: TGTGCCAGCAGCCAAGATGGTAGGGGTGAGGTGGGCTACACCTTC.

The chain recombines TRBV12-3 or TRBV12-4 with TRBJ1-1; D gene unclear. V dropped 4 bases and J dropped 7 bases, with 7 bases sitting between them. The CDR3 is made up of 11 amino acids. The CDR3 DNA reads TGTGCCAGCAGTTATGAGGGTGAAGCTTTCTTT. This translates into CASSYEGEAFF.

The chain has TRBV5-1 and TRBJ2-2, with 9 bases lining up with TRBD2. The CDR3 consists of 14 residues. V gave up 4 bases and J gave up 5 bases; unmatched junction bases: 3. Germline V gene lookup returns CDR1 SGHRS and CDR2 YFSETQ. CDR3 region: CASSPSGVTGELFF. The DNA of the CDR3 is TGCGCCAGCAGCCCTAGCGGGGTTACCGGGGAGCTGTTTTTT.

This chain uses TRBV6-1 with TRBJ2-3, with D uncertain. V gave up 7 bases and J gave up 3 bases, with 11 bases separating them. Per the germline V gene, CDR1 is MNHNS and CDR2 is SASEGT. CDR3 length: 13 amino acids. The CDR3, as DNA: TGTGCCAGCATAACTCCCCAAACAGATACGCAGTATTTT. Translation gives CASITPQTDTQYF.

This chain uses TRBV20-1 with TRBJ1-2, with D unresolved. CDR1 DFQATT and CDR2 SNEGSKA come from the germline V gene (reference sequence). V lost 3 bases and J lost 3, with 14 bases in between. This CDR3 comprises 14 residues. This CDR3 reads CSASDQAGDYGYTF. DNA of the CDR3: TGCAGTGCTAGTGATCAGGCGGGCGACTATGGCTACACCTTC.

This clone occurred a few times. The chain uses TRBV25-1 and TRBJ2-7; 7 nucleotides line up with TRBD1. With 5 bases clipped from V and 1 base from J, the junction kept 5 bases outside the gene matches. The CDR3 runs to 14 residues. Germline loops: CDR1 MGHDK, CDR2 SYGVNS. The CDR3 spells CASSRGTESYEQYF. The CDR3 coding sequence is TGTGCCAGCAGTCGTGGGACAGAATCCTACGAGCAGTACTTC.

V gene TRBV7-6 combines with J gene TRBJ2-1; 9 bases match TRBD1. CDR3 length: 15 residues. CDR1 is SGHVS, CDR2 FNYEAQ, per germline. The trim removed 1 base at V and 8 bases at J, leaving 6 bases unmatched. The CDR3 reads CASSLGGDRVHEQFF. The CDR3 DNA reads TGTGCCAGCAGCTTAGGAGGGGACAGGGTGCATGAGCAGTTCTTC.

V is TRBV4-2 and J is TRBJ2-7; D remains unclear. V was shortened by 4 bases and J by 1 base, with 17 bases between the two germline ends. This CDR3 is 16 amino acids long. Germline V CDR1 and CDR2: LGHNA, YNFKEQ. CDR3 sequence reads: CASSLNEAERSYEQYF. CDR3 sequence (DNA): TGTGCCAGCAGCCTCAACGAAGCCGAGAGGTCCTACGAGCAGTACTTC.

The chain employs TRBV24-1 and TRBJ2-2, with D tentatively TRBD1 (7 bases). Trimming cost V 0 bases and J 5 bases, with 15 bases left between them. Germline V gene sequence: CDR1 KGHDR, CDR2 SFDVKD. The CDR3 extends over 17 amino acids. The chain's CDR3 is CATSDLQGGAGTGELFF. CDR3 DNA sequence: TGTGCCACCAGTGATTTGCAGGGGGGCGCGGGAACCGGGGAGCTGTTTTTT.

The chain is built from TRBV19 and TRBJ1-3; tentative D call: TRBD1 (5 bases). V lost 10 bases, J lost 0 bases, and 19 bases lay in between. Germline assignment: CDR1 LNHDA and CDR2 SQIVND (reference sequence). This CDR3 contains 16 residues. DNA of the CDR3: TGTGCCACCATGCTCGCCCGGGGGGGCTCTGGAAACACCATATATTTT. Encoded protein: CATMLARGGSGNTIYF.

The chain links TRBV29-1 to TRBJ2-5; D ambiguous. There are 12 residues in the CDR3. The V end lost 6 bases, the J end lost 5 bases, and 13 bases lay between the germline ends. In germline, CDR1 is SQVTM, CDR2 ANQGSEA. The CDR3 reads CSVKLLSETQYF. The CDR3 bases are TGCAGCGTGAAACTCCTGAGCGAGACCCAGTACTTC.

The chain uses TRBV5-6 and TRBJ2-7, with TRBD2 matching 10 bases. V shed 3 bases, J shed 9 bases, and the junction held 15 bases outside the gene matches. The germline gives CDR1 SGHDT, CDR2 YYEEEE. The CDR3 consists of 16 residues. In DNA, the CDR3 is TGTGCCAGCAGCTCTAGCGGGGGTCGTTGGATCCGACGGCAGTACTTC. Translation gives CASSSSGGRWIRRQYF.